The rows below give T cell receptor beta chains drawn from one sample of a study of blood T cells in healthy people across ages. TCRdb reprocessed the 5' RACE reads via MiXCR and lists one record per CDR3 protein. The data show hundreds of thousands of distinct CDR3 sequences, with 40% to 45% seen just once and around 32% held by the top ten. The sample consisted of blood. Receptor source: a man at least 80 years old in good health. Each CDR3 is given with its conserved first and last residue. Clone size, where shown, is once, few, many, or a class for clones that have expanded.

CDR3 | size | J | V
CASSSLAGASTDTQYF | few | TRBJ2-3 | TRBV7-2
CAISSGCREQYF | NA | NA | TRBV10-3
CASSKGLAGAQETQYF | many | TRBJ2-5 | TRBV7-2
CASSQEGRAGNTIYF | NA | TRBJ1-3 | TRBV4-1
CASSLGTPTQYF | NA | TRBJ2-3 | TRBV5-6
CARGNRDRKSCEQYF | few | TRBJ2-7 | TRBV6-5
CASSFRDSSYGYTF | NA | TRBJ1-2 | TRBV5-5
CSASPGLVGGPTRVGELFF | NA | TRBJ2-2 | TRBV20-1
CASSSQQPTAGGPYEQYF | NA | TRBJ2-7 | TRBV7-2
CSASTRGSTDTQYF | NA | TRBJ2-3 | TRBV20-1
CASSLPSGIFQFF | NA | TRBJ2-1 | TRBV12-3/TRBV12-4
CSARDWLRGGYTEAFF | few | TRBJ1-1 | TRBV20-1
CASSLQGAKYF | NA | TRBJ2-3 | TRBV6-5
CASSPGTSGREYDTDTQYF | NA | TRBJ2-3 | TRBV5-6
CASSFKGLNTDTQYF | many | TRBJ2-3 | TRBV12-3/TRBV12-4
CATSRGIPGSGSSYEQYF | NA | TRBJ2-7 | TRBV15
CASSLWGQGTNEKLFF | few | TRBJ1-4 | TRBV28
CSVDPWEGLNEQFF | few | TRBJ2-1 | TRBV29-1
CASTHSRGNTGELFF | NA | TRBJ2-2 | TRBV25-1
CSVAWELTSGSVDEQYF | few | TRBJ2-7 | TRBV29-1
CASSQGAGTGYTF | few | TRBJ1-2 | TRBV2
CASRQRTSTAPGELFF | NA | TRBJ2-2 | TRBV2
CASGLDGTSVFDTQYF | NA | TRBJ2-3 | TRBV7-3
CALEAGRDTEAFF | NA | TRBJ1-1 | TRBV30
CSASVQGFNEQYF | NA | NA | TRBV20-1
CASSFEGALTEAFF | NA | TRBJ1-1 | TRBV5-6
CASSQDPHLEQYF | NA | TRBJ2-7 | TRBV4-3
CSASLALIRGEQFF | NA | TRBJ2-1 | TRBV20-1
CSSSPGQPPAAQYF | NA | TRBJ2-5 | TRBV20-1
CASSQDLMGTGYTF | few | TRBJ1-2 | TRBV14
CAGSYSRTSGGLFRETQYF | once | TRBJ2-5 | TRBV6-2/TRBV6-3
CSARGSARLSNEQFF | NA | TRBJ2-1 | TRBV20-1
CSANRPSLGRLGNEQFF | NA | TRBJ2-1 | TRBV20-1
CASSVAAATNYGYTF | NA | TRBJ1-2 | TRBV9
CSARGSAGGPTDTQYF | few | TRBJ2-3 | TRBV20-1
CASSSQWDRDYEQYF | NA | TRBJ2-7 | TRBV12-3/TRBV12-4
CASRGTGSTGELFF | NA | TRBJ2-2 | TRBV6-2/TRBV6-3
CASRQTSGSAGELFF | few | TRBJ2-2 | TRBV7-7
CASSLAQGRTPYEQYF | few | TRBJ2-7 | TRBV7-2
CAISEGTVTYGYTF | NA | TRBJ1-2 | TRBV10-3
CASSQVVGYEQYF | NA | TRBJ2-7 | TRBV4-3
CASSFLGGSSTEQYF | NA | NA | TRBV28
CAWRHRGVSTEAFF | NA | TRBJ1-1 | TRBV30
CASSPQGPYEQYF | NA | TRBJ2-7 | TRBV7-2
CASSQRTIGGFSYNEQFF | NA | TRBJ2-1 | TRBV4-1
CASSLARQENIQYF | many | TRBJ2-4 | TRBV5-4
CSARVSRGASYEQYF | NA | TRBJ2-7 | TRBV20-1
CIVERGANEKLFF | once | TRBJ1-4 | TRBV29-1
CASSPGTGWQETQYF | NA | NA | TRBV7-9